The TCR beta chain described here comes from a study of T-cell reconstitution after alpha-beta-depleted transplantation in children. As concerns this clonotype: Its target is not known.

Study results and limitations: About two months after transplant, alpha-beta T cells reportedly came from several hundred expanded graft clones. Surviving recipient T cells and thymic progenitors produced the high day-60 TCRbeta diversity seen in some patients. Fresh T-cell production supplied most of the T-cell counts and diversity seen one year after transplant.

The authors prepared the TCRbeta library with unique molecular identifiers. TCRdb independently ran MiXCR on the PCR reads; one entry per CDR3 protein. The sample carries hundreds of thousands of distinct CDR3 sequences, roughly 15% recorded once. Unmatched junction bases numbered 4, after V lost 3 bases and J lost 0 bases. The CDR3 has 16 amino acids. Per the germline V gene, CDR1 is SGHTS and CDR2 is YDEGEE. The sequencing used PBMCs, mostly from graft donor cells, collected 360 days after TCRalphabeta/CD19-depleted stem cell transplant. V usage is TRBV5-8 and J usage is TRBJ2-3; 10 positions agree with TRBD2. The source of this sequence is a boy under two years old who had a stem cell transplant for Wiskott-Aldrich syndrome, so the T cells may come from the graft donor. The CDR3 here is CASSSSGSRSTDTQYF. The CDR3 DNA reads TGTGCCAGCAGCTCTAGCGGGAGTAGAAGCACAGATACGCAGTATTTT.